This TCR beta chain derives from a study of blood T cell repertoires in COVID-19. Whole-study context: The samples span acute and convalescent COVID-19 from the United States, Italy and Spain. Nucleic acid was either cDNA or gDNA, and it came from T cells, B-cell-depleted T cells, or PBMCs.

Study processing details: Nucleated cell counts were estimated from reference gene primer amplification. Only in-frame clones appear in the TCRdb table, and some are missing; sequencing was by immunoSEQ multiplex PCR. The DNA was the basis for D and trimming; V, J and clone size are from that table. This table has a few hundred thousand clones, about 90% appearing once. This CDR3 spans 14 amino acids. Trimming shortened V by 2 bases and J by 0 bases, and 7 bases separated the two germline ends. Germline CDR1 SGHAT, CDR2 FQNNGV. This rearrangement joins TRBV11-2 to TRBJ2-5, with D possibly being TRBD2 (6 bases). Sequenced input: peripheral blood. This clonotype was sampled from a woman aged 25 to 39 who had recovered from COVID-19. The CDR3 DNA is TGTGCCAGCAGCTTACGGGAGTACCAAGAGACCCAGTACTTC. This encodes CASSLREYQETQYF. Using reference TRBV11-2 and TRBJ2-5 for the parts outside the CDR3, the full variable domain is EAGVAQSPRYKIIEKRQSVAFWCNPISGHATLYWYQQILGQGPKLLIQFQNNGVVDDSQLPKDRFSAERLKGVDSTLKIQPAKLEDSAVYLCASSLREYQETQYFGPGTRLLVL.